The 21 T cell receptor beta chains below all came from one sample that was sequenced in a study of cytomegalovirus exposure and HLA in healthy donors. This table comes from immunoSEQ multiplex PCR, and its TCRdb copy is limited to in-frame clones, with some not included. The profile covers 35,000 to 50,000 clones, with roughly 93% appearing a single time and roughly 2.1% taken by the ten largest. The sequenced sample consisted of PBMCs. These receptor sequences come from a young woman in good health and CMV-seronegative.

For the CDR3, the DNA is TGTGCCAGCAGCGTAGGGGGGGGCGACTATGGCTACACCTTC. Amino acids: CASSVGGGDYGYTF. The chain links TRBV9 to TRBJ1-2; TRBD1 might be the D (6 bases). Trimming left V 0 bases short and J 3 bases short, with 9 bases between. Germline-derived CDR1 and CDR2 are SGDLS and YYNGEE. The CDR3 length is 14 residues.

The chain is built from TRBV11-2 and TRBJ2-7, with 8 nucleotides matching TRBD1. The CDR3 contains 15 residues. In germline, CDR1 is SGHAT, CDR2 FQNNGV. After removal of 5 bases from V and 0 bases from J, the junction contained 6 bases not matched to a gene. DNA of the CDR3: TGTGCCAGCAGCCCAAGGACAGGGAGCTCCTACGAGCAGTACTTC. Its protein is CASSPRTGSSYEQYF.

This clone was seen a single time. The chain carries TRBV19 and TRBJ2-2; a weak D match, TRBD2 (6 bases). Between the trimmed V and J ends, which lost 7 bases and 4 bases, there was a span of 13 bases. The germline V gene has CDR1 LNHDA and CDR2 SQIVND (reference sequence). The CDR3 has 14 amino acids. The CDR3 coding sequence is TGTGCCAGTATGCGGGGAACGGGCACCGGGGAGCTGTTTTTT. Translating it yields CASMRGTGTGELFF.

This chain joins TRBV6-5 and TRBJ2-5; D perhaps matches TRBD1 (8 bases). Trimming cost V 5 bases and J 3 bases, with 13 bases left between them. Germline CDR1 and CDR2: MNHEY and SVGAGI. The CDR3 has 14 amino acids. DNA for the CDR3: TGTGCCAGCAGTGGACAGGGAGGGAAAGAGACCCAGTACTTC. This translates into CASSGQGGKETQYF.

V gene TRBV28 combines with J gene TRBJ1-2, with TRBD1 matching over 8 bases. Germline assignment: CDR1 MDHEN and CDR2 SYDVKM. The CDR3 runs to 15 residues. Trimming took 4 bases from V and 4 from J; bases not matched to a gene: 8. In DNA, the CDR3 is TGTGCCAGCAGTTCCCCCGGGACAGGATCCTATGGCTACACCTTC. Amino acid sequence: CASSSPGTGSYGYTF.

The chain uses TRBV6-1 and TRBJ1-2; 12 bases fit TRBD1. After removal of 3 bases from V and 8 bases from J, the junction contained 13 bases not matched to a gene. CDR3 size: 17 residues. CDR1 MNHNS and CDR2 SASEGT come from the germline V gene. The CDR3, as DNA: TGTGCCAGCAGTGATTTAGTTGGGGGACAGGGGGCAAAAGGCTACACCTTC. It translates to CASSDLVGGQGAKGYTF.

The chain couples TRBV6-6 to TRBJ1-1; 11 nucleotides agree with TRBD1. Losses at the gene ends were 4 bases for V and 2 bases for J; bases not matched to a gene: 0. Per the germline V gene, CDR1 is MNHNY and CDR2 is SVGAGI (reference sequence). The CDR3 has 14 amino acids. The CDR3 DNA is TGTGCCAGCAGTTGGACAGGGGGCAACACTGAAGCTTTCTTT. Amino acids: CASSWTGGNTEAFF.

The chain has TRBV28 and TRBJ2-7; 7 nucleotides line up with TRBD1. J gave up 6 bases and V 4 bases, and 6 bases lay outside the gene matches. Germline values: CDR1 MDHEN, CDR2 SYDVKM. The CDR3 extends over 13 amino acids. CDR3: CASSYGQAGEQYF. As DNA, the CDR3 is TGTGCCAGCAGTTACGGACAGGCTGGCGAGCAGTACTTC.

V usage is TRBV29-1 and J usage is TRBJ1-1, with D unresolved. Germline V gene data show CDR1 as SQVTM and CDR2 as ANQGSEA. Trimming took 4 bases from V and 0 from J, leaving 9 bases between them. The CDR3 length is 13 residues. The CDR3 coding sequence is TGCAGCGTTGGTCCGGGTTTGAACACTGAAGCTTTCTTT. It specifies CSVGPGLNTEAFF. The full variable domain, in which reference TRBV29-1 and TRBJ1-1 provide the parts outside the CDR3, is SAVISQKPSRDICQRGTSLTIQCQVDSQVTMMFWYRQQPGQSLTLIATANQGSEATYESGFVIDKFPISRPNLTFSTLTVSNMSPEDSSIYLCSVGPGLNTEAFFGQGTRLTVV.

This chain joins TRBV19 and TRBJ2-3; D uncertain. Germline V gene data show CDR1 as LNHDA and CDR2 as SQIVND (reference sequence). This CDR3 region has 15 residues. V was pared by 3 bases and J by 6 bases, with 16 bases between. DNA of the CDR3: TGTGCCAGTAGTATTACTCCGAACGCGGTGGATACGCAGTATTTT. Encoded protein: CASSITPNAVDTQYF.

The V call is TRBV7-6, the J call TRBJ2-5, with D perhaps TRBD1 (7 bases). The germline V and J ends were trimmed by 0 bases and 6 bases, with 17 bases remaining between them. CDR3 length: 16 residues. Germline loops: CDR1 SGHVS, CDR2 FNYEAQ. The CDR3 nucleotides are TGTGCCAGCAGCTTAGCGCAGGAGGGGGCGGTAAAGACCCAGTACTTC. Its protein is CASSLAQEGAVKTQYF.

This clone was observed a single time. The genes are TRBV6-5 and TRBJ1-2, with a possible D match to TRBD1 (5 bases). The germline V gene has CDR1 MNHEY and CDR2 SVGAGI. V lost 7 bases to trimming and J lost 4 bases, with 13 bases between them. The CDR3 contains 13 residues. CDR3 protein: CASNAGGSYGYTF. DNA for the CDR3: TGTGCCAGCAATGCGGGGGGAAGCTATGGCTACACCTTC.

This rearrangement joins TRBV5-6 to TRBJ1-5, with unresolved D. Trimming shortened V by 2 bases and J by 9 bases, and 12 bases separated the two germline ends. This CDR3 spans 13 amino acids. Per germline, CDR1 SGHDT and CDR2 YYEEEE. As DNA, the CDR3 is TGTGCCAGCAGCTTAGGAGTTGAGGTGCCCCAGCATTTT. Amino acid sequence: CASSLGVEVPQHF.

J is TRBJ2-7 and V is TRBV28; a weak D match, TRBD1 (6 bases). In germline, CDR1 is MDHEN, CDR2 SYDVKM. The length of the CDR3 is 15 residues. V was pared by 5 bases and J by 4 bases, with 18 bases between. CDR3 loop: CASSGSSGTSYEQYF. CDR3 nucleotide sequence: TGTGCCAGCAGTGGAAGCTCCGGGACATCTTACGAGCAGTACTTC. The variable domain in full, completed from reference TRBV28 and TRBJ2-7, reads DVKVTQSSRYLVKRTGEKVFLECVQDMDHENMFWYRQDPGLGLRLIYFSYDVKMKEKGDIPEGYSVSREKKERFSLILESASTNQTSMYLCASSGSSGTSYEQYFGPGTRLTVT.

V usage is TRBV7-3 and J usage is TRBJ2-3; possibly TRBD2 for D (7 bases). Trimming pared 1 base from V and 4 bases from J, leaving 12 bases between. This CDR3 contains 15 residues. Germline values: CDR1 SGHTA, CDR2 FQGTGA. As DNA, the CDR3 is TGTGCCAGCAGCTTAATGGGGGCGGGGGCAGATACGCAGTATTTT. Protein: CASSLMGAGADTQYF.

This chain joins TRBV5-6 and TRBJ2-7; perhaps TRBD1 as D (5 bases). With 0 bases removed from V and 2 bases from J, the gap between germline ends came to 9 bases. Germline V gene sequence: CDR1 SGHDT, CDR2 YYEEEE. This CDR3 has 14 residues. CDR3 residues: CASSLVQVPYEQYF. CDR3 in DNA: TGTGCCAGCAGCTTGGTACAGGTCCCCTACGAGCAGTACTTC.

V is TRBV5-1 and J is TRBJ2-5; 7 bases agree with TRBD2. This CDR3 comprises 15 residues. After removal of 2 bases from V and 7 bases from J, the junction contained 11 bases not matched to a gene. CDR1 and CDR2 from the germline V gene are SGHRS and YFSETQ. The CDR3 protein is CASSLRSLPGGTQYF. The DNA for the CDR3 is TGCGCCAGCAGCTTAAGGAGTCTACCGGGGGGGACCCAGTACTTC.

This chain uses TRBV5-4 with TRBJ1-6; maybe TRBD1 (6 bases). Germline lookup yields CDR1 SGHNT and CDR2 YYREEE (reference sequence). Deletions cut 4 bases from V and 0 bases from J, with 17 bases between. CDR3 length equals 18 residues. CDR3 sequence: CASSRNRGGSSYNSPLHF. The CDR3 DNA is TGTGCCAGCAGCCGCAATAGGGGGGGGAGCTCCTATAATTCACCCCTCCACTTT.

The CDR3 reads CASSEKGRDGGYTF. DNA for the CDR3: TGTGCCAGCAGTGAAAAGGGCAGGGATGGTGGCTACACCTTC. V gene TRBV6-1 combines with J gene TRBJ1-2; D possibly corresponds to TRBD1 (5 bases). In germline, CDR1 is MNHNS, CDR2 SASEGT. The CDR3 has 14 residues. The V end lost 2 bases, the J end lost 7 bases, and 14 bases lay between the germline ends.

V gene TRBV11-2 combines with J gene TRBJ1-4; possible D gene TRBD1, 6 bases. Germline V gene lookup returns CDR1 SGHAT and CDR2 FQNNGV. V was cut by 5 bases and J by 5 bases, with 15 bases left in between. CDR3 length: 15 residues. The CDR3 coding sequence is TGTGCCAGCAGCCCGTTGGGGACAAGGAATGAAAAACTGTTTTTT. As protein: CASSPLGTRNEKLFF.

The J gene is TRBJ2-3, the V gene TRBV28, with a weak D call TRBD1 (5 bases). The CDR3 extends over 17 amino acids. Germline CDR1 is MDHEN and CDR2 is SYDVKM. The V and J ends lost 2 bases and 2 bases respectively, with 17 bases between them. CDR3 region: CASSLGAGQIYTDTQYF. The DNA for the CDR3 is TGTGCCAGCAGTTTAGGGGCTGGGCAGATCTACACAGATACGCAGTATTTT. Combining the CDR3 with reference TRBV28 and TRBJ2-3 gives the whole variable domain DVKVTQSSRYLVKRTGEKVFLECVQDMDHENMFWYRQDPGLGLRLIYFSYDVKMKEKGDIPEGYSVSREKKERFSLILESASTNQTSMYLCASSLGAGQIYTDTQYFGPGTRLTVL.